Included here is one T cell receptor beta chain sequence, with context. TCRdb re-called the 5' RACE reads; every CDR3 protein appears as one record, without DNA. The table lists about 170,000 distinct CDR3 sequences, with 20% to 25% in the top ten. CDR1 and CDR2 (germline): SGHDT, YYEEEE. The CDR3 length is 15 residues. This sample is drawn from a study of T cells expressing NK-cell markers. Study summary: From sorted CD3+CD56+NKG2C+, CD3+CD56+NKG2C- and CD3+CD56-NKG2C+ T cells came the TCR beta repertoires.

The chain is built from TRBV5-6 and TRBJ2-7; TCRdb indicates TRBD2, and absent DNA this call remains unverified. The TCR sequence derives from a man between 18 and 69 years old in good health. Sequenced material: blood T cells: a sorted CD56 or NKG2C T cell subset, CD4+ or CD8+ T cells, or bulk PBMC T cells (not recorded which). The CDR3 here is CASSLSGLLSYEQYF.